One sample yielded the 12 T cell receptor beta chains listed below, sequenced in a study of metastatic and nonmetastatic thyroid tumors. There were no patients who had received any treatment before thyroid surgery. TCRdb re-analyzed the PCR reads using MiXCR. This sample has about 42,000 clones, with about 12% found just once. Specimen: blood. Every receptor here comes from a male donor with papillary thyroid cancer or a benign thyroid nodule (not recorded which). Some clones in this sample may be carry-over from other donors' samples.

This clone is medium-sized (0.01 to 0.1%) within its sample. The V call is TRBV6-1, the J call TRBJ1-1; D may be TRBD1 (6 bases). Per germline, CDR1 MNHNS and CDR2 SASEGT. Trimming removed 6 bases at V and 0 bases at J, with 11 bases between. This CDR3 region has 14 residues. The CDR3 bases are TGTGCCAGCAGGTCTTGGGACATGAACACTGAAGCTTTCTTT. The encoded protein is CASRSWDMNTEAFF.

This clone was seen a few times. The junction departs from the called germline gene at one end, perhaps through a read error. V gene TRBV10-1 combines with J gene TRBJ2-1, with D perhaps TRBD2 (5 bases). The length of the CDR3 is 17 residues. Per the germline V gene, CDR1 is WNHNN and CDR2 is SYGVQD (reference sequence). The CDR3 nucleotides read TGTGCCATCGGTGAGTCAACGGCAGGCGGGTGTTCCAATGAGCAGTTCTTC. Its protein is CAIGESTAGGCSNEQFF.

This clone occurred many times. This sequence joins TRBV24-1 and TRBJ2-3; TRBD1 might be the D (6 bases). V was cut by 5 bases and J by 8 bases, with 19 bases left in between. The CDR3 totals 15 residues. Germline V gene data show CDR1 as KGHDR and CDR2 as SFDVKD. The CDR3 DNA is TGTGCCACCAGTGGGACAGAGAAACCTTACGGTACGCAGTATTTT. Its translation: CATSGTEKPYGTQYF.

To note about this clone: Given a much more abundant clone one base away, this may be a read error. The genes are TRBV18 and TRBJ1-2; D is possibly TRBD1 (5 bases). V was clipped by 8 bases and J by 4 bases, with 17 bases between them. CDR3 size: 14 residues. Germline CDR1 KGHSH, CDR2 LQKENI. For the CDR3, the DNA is TGTGCCAGCACAGAAAGGCAGGGAGGCTATGGCTACACCTTC. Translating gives CASTERQGGYGYTF. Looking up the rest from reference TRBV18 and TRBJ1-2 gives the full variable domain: NAGVMQNPRHLVRRRGQEARLRCSPMKGHSHVYWYRQLPEEGLKFMVYLQKENIIDESGMPKERFSAEFPKEGPSILRIQQVVRGDSAAYFCASTERQGGYGYTFGSGTRLTVV.

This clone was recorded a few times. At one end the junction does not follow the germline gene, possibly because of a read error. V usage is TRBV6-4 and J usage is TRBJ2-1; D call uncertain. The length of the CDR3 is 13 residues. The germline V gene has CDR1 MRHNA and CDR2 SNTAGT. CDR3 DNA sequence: TGCGCCAGCAGTGAGATCAACTACAATGAGCAGTTCTTC. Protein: CASSEINYNEQFF.

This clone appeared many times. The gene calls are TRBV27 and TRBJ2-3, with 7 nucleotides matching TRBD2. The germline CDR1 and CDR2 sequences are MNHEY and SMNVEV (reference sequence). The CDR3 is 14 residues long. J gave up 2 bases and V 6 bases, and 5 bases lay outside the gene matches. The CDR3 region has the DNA TGTGCCAGCAGCCCCCTAGCGGCCACAGATACGCAGTATTTT. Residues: CASSPLAATDTQYF.

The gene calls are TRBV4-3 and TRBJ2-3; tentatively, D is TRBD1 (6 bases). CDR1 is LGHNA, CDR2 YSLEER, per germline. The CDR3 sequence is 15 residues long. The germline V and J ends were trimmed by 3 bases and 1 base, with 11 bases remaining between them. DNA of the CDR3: TGCGCCAGCAGCCAGGGGGCTTTAGGCACAGATACGCAGTATTTT. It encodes CASSQGALGTDTQYF.

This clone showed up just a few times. The CDR3 protein is CASSLTGVGNTIYF. For the CDR3, the DNA is TGTGCCAGCAGCCTGACAGGGGTTGGAAACACCATATATTTT. V usage is TRBV12-3 or TRBV12-4 and J usage is TRBJ1-3; 8 bases line up with TRBD1. The CDR3 has 14 residues. Losses at the gene ends were 6 bases for V and 3 bases for J; bases not matched to a gene: 4.

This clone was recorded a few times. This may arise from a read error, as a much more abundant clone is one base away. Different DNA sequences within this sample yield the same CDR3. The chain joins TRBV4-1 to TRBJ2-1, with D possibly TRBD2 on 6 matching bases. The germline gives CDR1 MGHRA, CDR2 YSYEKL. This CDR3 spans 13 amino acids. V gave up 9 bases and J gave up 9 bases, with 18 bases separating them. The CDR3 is CASKGTGRGEQFF. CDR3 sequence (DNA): TGCGCCAGTAAGGGGACTGGGCGAGGTGAGCAGTTCTTC.

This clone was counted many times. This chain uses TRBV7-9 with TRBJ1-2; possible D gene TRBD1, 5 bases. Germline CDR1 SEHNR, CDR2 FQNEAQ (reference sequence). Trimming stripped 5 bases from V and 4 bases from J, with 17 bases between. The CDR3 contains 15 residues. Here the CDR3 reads CASSGTGLRRYGYTF. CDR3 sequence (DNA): TGTGCCAGCAGCGGGACGGGCCTTCGACGCTATGGCTACACCTTC.

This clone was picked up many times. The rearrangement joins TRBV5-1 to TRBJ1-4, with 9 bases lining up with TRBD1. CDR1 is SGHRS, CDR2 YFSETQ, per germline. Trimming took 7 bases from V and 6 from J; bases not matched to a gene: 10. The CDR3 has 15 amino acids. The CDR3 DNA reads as TGCGCCAGCGCCCGCGGTGGGGACAGGGATGAAAAACTGTTTTTT. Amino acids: CASARGGDRDEKLFF.

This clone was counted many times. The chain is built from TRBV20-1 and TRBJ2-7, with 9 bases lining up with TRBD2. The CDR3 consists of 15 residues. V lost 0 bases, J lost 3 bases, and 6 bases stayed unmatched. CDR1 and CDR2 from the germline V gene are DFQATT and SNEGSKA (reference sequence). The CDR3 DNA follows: TGCAGTGCTAGAGATATCCTAGCGGGATTCTACGAGCAGTACTTC. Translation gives CSARDILAGFYEQYF.